The 6 T cell receptor beta chains below come from one sample, sequenced in a study of blood T cell repertoires in COVID-19. Profiled with immunoSEQ multiplex PCR; TCRdb holds only in-frame clones, not every one. Of around 50,000 clones detected, about 72% appear once; the ten largest clones hold around 5.4%. The sample taken for sequencing was PBMCs or T cells enriched from blood (not recorded which). Every receptor here comes from a woman aged 45 to 65 with acute COVID-19.

The genes are TRBV19 and TRBJ2-2, with D possibly TRBD1 on 6 matching bases. The V end lost 1 base, the J end lost 4 bases, and 7 bases lay between the germline ends. Germline-derived CDR1 and CDR2 are LNHDA and SQIVND (reference sequence). The CDR3 loop spans 14 amino acids. The CDR3 bases are TGTGCCAGTAGTATAGGACAGGTCACCGGGGAGCTGTTTTTT. Amino acids: CASSIGQVTGELFF.

This chain uses TRBV10-3 with TRBJ1-2; the match to TRBD1 covers 10 bases. CDR1 is ENHRY, CDR2 SYGVKD, per germline. J lost 8 bases, V lost 4 bases, and 10 bases had no gene match. The CDR3 sequence is 15 residues long. The CDR3 is CAISVDRDRGKGYTF. CDR3 DNA: TGTGCCATCAGTGTGGATCGGGACAGGGGTAAGGGCTACACCTTC.

The chain joins TRBV14 to TRBJ1-6; tentative D call: TRBD1 (6 bases). This CDR3 is 15 amino acids long. V lost 6 bases, J lost 4 bases, and 13 bases lay in between. CDR1 and CDR2 (germline): SGHDN, FVKESK. CDR3 sequence: CASREGQSYNSPLHF. The CDR3 bases are TGTGCCAGCAGGGAAGGACAGAGTTATAATTCACCCCTCCACTTT.

This clone has only one observation. V is TRBV27 and J is TRBJ2-7, with D possibly being TRBD1 (6 bases). The CDR3 spans 13 residues. Germline CDR1 MNHEY, CDR2 SMNVEV (reference sequence). The V and J ends lost 2 bases and 3 bases respectively, with 8 bases between them. The CDR3: CASSLQGHYEQYF. As DNA, the CDR3 is TGTGCCAGCAGTTTACAGGGGCACTACGAGCAGTACTTC.

V and J are TRBV10-1 and TRBJ2-5, with D possibly matching TRBD2 (6 bases). Germline V CDR1 and CDR2: WNHNN, SYGVQD (reference sequence). This CDR3 is 15 amino acids long. Trimming shortened V by 0 bases and J by 1 base, and 9 bases separated the two germline ends. The chain's CDR3 is CASSESGGAQETQYF. The CDR3 nucleotides read TGCGCCAGCAGTGAGTCTGGCGGGGCCCAAGAGACCCAGTACTTC.

The chain employs TRBV24-1 and TRBJ1-2; perhaps TRBD1 as D (5 bases). V was pared by 2 bases and J by 4 bases, with 22 bases between. The CDR3 covers 18 residues. Germline assignment: CDR1 KGHDR and CDR2 SFDVKD. The CDR3 loop is CATSDSLLSGESLYGYTF. CDR3 in DNA: TGTGCCACCAGTGATTCGCTTTTATCGGGGGAATCACTCTATGGCTACACCTTC.